These T cell receptor beta chains were read from a single sample in a study of T cells in Graves' hyperthyroidism and ophthalmopathy. TCRdb re-derived calls from the multiplex PCR reads in MiXCR, one entry per CDR3 protein. Here the sample spans 550,000 to 600,000 distinct CDR3 sequences, approximately 44% being singletons. Sequenced material: peripheral blood or thyroid tissue (not recorded which). Receptors originate from an adult woman with Graves' disease, either hyperthyroidism or ophthalmopathy (not recorded which). Each CDR3 is given with its conserved first and last residue. The D gene is left open where the match is weak. Not every row has a clone size; where given, it reads once, few, many or a size class.

d_call: NA
cdr3_length: 10
clone_size: NA
j_call: TRBJ1-2
v_call: TRBV20-1
cdr3_nt: TGCAGGCTGGACAGCTATGGCTACACCTTC
cdr3_aa: CRLDSYGYTF

d_call: TRBD1
cdr3_length: 14
clone_size: NA
j_call: TRBJ1-6
v_call: TRBV2
cdr3_nt: TGTGCCAGCCAACCGACAGGGGATAATTCACCCCTCCACTTT
cdr3_aa: CASQPTGDNSPLHF

d_call: NA
cdr3_length: 12
clone_size: many
j_call: TRBJ1-2
v_call: TRBV18
cdr3_nt: TGTGCCAGCTCACCAGAGGGCTATGGCTACACCTTC
cdr3_aa: CASSPEGYGYTF

d_call: NA
cdr3_length: 17
clone_size: few
j_call: TRBJ1-4
v_call: TRBV15
cdr3_nt: TGTGCCACCAGCAGAGATGGACCAGTCGGGACTAATGAAAAACTGTTTTTT
cdr3_aa: CATSRDGPVGTNEKLFF

d_call: TRBD2
cdr3_length: 17
clone_size: NA
j_call: TRBJ2-5
v_call: TRBV9
cdr3_nt: TGTGCCAGCAGCGTAGGGAAGGTTAGCGGGAGGGCGGAGACCCAGTACTTC
cdr3_aa: CASSVGKVSGRAETQYF

d_call: NA
cdr3_length: 15
clone_size: NA
j_call: TRBJ2-7
v_call: TRBV7-8
cdr3_nt: TGTGCCAGCGGCCCCAGGCTTGGGAGCTCCTACGAGCAGTACTTC
cdr3_aa: CASGPRLGSSYEQYF

d_call: TRBD2
cdr3_length: 13
clone_size: NA
j_call: TRBJ2-1
v_call: TRBV2
cdr3_nt: TGTGCCAGCAGTGCGGGACTAGCGGGGGACCGGTTCTTC
cdr3_aa: CASSAGLAGDRFF

d_call: NA
cdr3_length: 14
clone_size: many
j_call: TRBJ1-2
v_call: TRBV11-2
cdr3_nt: TGTGCCAGCAGCTTATTTACGGGCGTCTCCGGCTACACCTTC
cdr3_aa: CASSLFTGVSGYTF

d_call: NA
cdr3_length: 14
clone_size: NA
j_call: TRBJ2-2
v_call: TRBV24-1
cdr3_nt: TGTGCCTATCGCGGGGGAGGGGGCACCGGGGAGCTGTTTTTT
cdr3_aa: CAYRGGGGTGELFF

d_call: NA
cdr3_length: 14
clone_size: few
j_call: TRBJ1-5
v_call: TRBV19
cdr3_nt: TGTGCCAGTACCCCGTGGACCGGCAGCCAGCCCCAGCATTTT
cdr3_aa: CASTPWTGSQPQHF

d_call: NA
cdr3_length: 10
clone_size: NA
j_call: TRBJ2-2
v_call: TRBV20-1
cdr3_nt: TGCAGTCCAACGACAGGGGAGCTGTTTTTT
cdr3_aa: CSPTTGELFF

d_call: TRBD2
cdr3_length: 18
clone_size: NA
j_call: TRBJ2-3
v_call: TRBV10-3
cdr3_nt: TGTGCCATCAGTTCGGGACTAGCGGGGCCTACTAGCACAGATACGCAGTATTTT
cdr3_aa: CAISSGLAGPTSTDTQYF

d_call: NA
cdr3_length: 15
clone_size: NA
j_call: TRBJ1-5
v_call: TRBV9
cdr3_nt: TGTGCCAGCAGCAGCGTGAGCCCAACCGATCAGCCCCAGCATTTT
cdr3_aa: CASSSVSPTDQPQHF

d_call: NA
cdr3_length: 16
clone_size: many
j_call: TRBJ2-6
v_call: TRBV7-2
cdr3_nt: TGTGCCAGCAGCCTACAATGGCGCTCTGGGGCCAACGTCCTGACTTTC
cdr3_aa: CASSLQWRSGANVLTF

d_call: NA
cdr3_length: 14
clone_size: many
j_call: TRBJ1-1
v_call: TRBV11-2
cdr3_nt: TGTGCCAGCAGCTTACAAAAGGAGAACACTGAAGCTTTCTTT
cdr3_aa: CASSLQKENTEAFF

d_call: NA
cdr3_length: 9
clone_size: NA
j_call: TRBJ2-7
v_call: TRBV7-9
cdr3_nt: TGTGCCAGCAGCTCGGATCTAGACTTC
cdr3_aa: CASSSDLDF

d_call: NA
cdr3_length: 14
clone_size: many
j_call: TRBJ2-5
v_call: TRBV9
cdr3_nt: TGTGCCAGCAGCCTCGGACGTTTTCAAGAGACCCAGTACTTC
cdr3_aa: CASSLGRFQETQYF

d_call: NA
cdr3_length: 12
clone_size: once
j_call: TRBJ1-2
v_call: TRBV19
cdr3_nt: TGTGCCAGTAGACCCGTACGTTATGGCTACACCTTC
cdr3_aa: CASRPVRYGYTF

d_call: TRBD2
cdr3_length: 13
clone_size: NA
j_call: TRBJ2-7
v_call: TRBV7-9
cdr3_nt: TGTGCCAGCAGCCGACTAGCGGGAAACGAGCAGTACTTC
cdr3_aa: CASSRLAGNEQYF

d_call: NA
cdr3_length: 12
clone_size: NA
j_call: TRBJ1-2
v_call: TRBV7-9
cdr3_nt: TGTGCCAGCAGTGTACCCGTCTATGGCTACACCTTC
cdr3_aa: CASSVPVYGYTF

d_call: TRBD1
cdr3_length: 16
clone_size: many
j_call: TRBJ2-7
v_call: TRBV5-1
cdr3_nt: TGCGCCAGCAGCTTAGGGCCTGGACAGGTAACCTACGAGCAGTACTTC
cdr3_aa: CASSLGPGQVTYEQYF

d_call: NA
cdr3_length: 13
clone_size: NA
j_call: TRBJ1-1
v_call: TRBV7-9
cdr3_nt: TGTGCCAGCAGTTTGCAGGCTGGGCGGGGAGCTTTCTTT
cdr3_aa: CASSLQAGRGAFF

d_call: TRBD2
cdr3_length: 16
clone_size: NA
j_call: TRBJ2-5
v_call: TRBV9
cdr3_nt: TGTGCCAGCAGCCCCCACCCCGGGACTAGCATGGAGACCCAGTACTTC
cdr3_aa: CASSPHPGTSMETQYF

d_call: NA
cdr3_length: 15
clone_size: NA
j_call: TRBJ1-6
v_call: TRBV6-1
cdr3_nt: TGTGCCAGCAGTGAGTCGACGCTTCAGCGTTCACCCCTCCACTTT
cdr3_aa: CASSESTLQRSPLHF

d_call: NA
cdr3_length: 14
clone_size: NA
j_call: TRBJ1-4
v_call: TRBV7-9
cdr3_nt: TGTGCCAGCAGCATGAAACAGAGAAATGAAAAACTGTTTTTT
cdr3_aa: CASSMKQRNEKLFF